The clone carrying this TCR beta chain has ten or more counts. This record comes from a study of T cells of healthy individuals. Germline CDR1 is SGHTA and CDR2 is FQGNSA. The junction had 2 bases not matched to a gene; V was cut back by 5 bases and J by 0 bases. This CDR3 is built from 15 residues. A single record per CDR3 protein comes from TCRdb applying MiXCR to the 5' RACE reads. Among approximately 89,000 distinct CDR3 sequences listed, about 4.8% were seen once. The chain joins TRBV7-2 to TRBJ2-7; TRBD2 aligns across 12 bases. The receptor was derived from a female donor in good health. CDR3 sequence: CASSATSGSSYEQYF. The DNA for the CDR3 is TGTGCCAGCAGCGCGACTAGCGGGAGCTCCTACGAGCAGTACTTC. The full variable domain, with the rest looked up from reference TRBV7-2 and TRBJ2-7, is GAGVSQSPSNKVTEKGKDVELRCDPISGHTALYWYRQSLGQGLEFLIYFQGNSAPDKSGLPSDRFSAERTGGSVSTLTIQRTQQEDSAVYLCASSATSGSSYEQYFGPGTRLTVT.